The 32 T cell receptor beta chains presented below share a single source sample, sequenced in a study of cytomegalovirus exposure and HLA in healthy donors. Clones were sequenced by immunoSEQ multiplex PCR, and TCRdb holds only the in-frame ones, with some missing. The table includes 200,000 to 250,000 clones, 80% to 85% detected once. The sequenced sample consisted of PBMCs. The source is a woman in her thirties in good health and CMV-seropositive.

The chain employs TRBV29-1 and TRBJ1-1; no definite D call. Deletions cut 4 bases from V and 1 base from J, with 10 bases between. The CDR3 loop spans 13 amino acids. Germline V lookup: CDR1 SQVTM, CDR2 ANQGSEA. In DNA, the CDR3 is TGCAGCGTTGGAGAAGGTTGGAACACTGAAGCTTTCTTT. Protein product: CSVGEGWNTEAFF.

The CDR3 spells CASSRTSGSIPGELFF. CDR3 coding DNA: TGTGCCAGCTCCCGGACTAGCGGGAGTATCCCCGGGGAGCTGTTTTTT. The chain is built from TRBV18 and TRBJ2-2; 13 bases line up with TRBD2. The V gene's germline CDR1 is KGHSH and CDR2 LQKENI. The CDR3 has 16 residues. V shed 6 bases, J shed 6 bases, and the junction held 7 bases outside the gene matches.

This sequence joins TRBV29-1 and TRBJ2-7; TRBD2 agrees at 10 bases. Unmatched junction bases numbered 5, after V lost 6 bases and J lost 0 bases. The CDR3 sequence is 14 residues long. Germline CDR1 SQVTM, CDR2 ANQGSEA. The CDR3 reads CSVLAGRYSYEQYF. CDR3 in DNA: TGCAGCGTACTAGCGGGGCGCTACTCCTACGAGCAGTACTTC.

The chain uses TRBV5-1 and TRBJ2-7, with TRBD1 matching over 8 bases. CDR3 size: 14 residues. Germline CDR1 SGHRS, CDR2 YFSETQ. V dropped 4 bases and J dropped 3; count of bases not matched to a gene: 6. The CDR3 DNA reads TGCGCCAGCAGCGTGGACAGGGAGAACTACGAGCAGTACTTC. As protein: CASSVDRENYEQYF.

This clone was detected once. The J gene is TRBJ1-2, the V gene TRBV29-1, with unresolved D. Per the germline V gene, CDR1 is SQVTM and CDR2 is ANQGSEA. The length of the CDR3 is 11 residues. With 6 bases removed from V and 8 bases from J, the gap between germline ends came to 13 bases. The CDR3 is CSVDQNGGYTF. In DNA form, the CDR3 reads TGCAGCGTGGACCAGAACGGCGGCTACACCTTC.

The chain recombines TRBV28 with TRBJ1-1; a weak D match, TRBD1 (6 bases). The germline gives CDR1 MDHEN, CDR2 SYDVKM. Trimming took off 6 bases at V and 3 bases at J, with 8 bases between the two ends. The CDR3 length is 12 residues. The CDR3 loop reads CASRDSHTEAFF. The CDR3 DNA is TGTGCCAGCAGGGACAGTCACACTGAAGCTTTCTTT.

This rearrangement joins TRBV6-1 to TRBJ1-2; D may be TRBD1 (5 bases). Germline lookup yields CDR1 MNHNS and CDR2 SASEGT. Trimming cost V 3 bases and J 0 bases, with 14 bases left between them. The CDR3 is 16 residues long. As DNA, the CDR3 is TGTGCCAGCAGTGAGGGGACCACCACAGCTAACTATGGCTACACCTTC. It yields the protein CASSEGTTTANYGYTF.

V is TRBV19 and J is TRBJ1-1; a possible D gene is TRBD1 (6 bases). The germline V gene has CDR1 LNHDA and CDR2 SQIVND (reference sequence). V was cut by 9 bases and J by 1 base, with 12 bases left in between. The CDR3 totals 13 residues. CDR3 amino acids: CASLKQGNTEAFF. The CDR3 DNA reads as TGTGCCAGCCTAAAACAGGGGAACACTGAAGCTTTCTTT.

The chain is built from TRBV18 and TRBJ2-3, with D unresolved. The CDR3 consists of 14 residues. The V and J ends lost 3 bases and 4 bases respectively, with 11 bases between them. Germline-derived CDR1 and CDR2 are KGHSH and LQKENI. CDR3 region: CASSPEFRADTQYF. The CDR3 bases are TGTGCCAGCTCACCTGAGTTTAGAGCAGATACGCAGTATTTT.

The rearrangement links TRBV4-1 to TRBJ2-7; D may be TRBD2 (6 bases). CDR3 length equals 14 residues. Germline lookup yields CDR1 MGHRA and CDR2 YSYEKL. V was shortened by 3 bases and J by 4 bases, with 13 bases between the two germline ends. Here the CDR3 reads CASSHKTGEYEQYF. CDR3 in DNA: TGCGCCAGCAGCCACAAAACGGGGGAGTACGAGCAGTACTTC.

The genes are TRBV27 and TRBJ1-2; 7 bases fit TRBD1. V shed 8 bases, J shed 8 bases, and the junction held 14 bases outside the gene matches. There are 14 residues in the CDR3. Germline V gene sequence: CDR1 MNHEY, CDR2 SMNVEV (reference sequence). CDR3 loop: CASGYRGIAGGYTF. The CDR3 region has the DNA TGTGCCAGCGGTTACAGGGGAATCGCGGGCGGCTACACCTTC.

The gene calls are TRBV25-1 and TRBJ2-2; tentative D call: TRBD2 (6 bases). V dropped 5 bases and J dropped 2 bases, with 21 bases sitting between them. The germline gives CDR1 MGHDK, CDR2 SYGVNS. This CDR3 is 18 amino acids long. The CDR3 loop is CASSSGLVGTANTGELFF. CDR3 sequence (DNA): TGTGCCAGCAGTTCGGGACTTGTGGGGACTGCAAACACCGGGGAGCTGTTTTTT. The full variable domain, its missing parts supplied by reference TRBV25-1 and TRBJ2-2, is EADIYQTPRYLVIGTGKKITLECSQTMGHDKMYWYQQDPGMELHLIHYSYGVNSTEKGDLSSESTVSRIRTEHFPLTLESARPSHTSQYLCASSSGLVGTANTGELFFGEGSRLTVL.

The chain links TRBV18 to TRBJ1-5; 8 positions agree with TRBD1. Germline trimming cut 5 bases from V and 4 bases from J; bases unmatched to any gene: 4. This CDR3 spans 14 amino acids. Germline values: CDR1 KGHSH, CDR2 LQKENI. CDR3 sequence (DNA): TGTGCCAGCTCAGACGGACAGGGTAATCAGCCCCAGCATTTT. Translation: CASSDGQGNQPQHF.

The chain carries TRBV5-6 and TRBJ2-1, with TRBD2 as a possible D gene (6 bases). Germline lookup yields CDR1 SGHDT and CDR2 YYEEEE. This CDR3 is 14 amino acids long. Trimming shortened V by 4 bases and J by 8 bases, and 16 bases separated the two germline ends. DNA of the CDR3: TGTGCCAGCAGCCTCCGGGACTTAGACTATGAGCAGTTCTTC. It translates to CASSLRDLDYEQFF.

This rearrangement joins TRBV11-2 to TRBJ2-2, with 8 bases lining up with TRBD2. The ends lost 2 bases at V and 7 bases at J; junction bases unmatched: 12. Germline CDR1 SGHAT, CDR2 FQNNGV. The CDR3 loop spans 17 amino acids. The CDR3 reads CASSLNVPGGPFGELFF. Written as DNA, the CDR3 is TGTGCCAGCAGCTTAAATGTCCCGGGAGGGCCTTTCGGGGAGCTGTTTTTT.

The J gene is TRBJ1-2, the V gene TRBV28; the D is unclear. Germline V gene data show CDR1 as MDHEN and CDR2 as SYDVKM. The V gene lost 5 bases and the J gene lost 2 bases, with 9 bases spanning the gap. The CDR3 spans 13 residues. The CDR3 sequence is CASSPDLNYGYTF. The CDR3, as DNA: TGTGCCAGCAGTCCAGACCTAAACTATGGCTACACCTTC.

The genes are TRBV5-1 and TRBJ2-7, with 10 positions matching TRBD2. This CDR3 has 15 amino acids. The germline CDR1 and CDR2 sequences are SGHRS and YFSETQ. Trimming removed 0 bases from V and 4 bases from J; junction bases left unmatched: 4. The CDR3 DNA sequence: TGCGCCAGCAGCTTGGCTACTAGCGGGACTTACGAGCAGTACTTC. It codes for CASSLATSGTYEQYF.

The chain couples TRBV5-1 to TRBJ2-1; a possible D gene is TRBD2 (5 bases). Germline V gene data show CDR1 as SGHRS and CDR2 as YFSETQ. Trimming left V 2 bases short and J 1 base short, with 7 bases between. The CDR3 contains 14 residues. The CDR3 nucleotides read TGCGCCAGCAGCTTTAGGACTTCCTACAATGAGCAGTTCTTC. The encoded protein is CASSFRTSYNEQFF.

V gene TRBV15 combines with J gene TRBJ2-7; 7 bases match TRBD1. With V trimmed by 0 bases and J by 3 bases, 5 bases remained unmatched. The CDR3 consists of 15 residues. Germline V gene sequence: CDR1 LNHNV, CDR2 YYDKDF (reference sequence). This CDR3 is CATSRDFWDSYEQYF. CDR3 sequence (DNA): TGTGCCACCAGCAGAGATTTCTGGGACAGCTACGAGCAGTACTTC.

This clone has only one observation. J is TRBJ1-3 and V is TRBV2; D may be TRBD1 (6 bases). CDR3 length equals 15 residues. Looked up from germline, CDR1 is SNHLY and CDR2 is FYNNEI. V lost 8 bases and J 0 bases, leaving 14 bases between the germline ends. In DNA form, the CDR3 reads TGTGCCAGCCACAGGGTGGTCGACTCTGGAAACACCATATATTTT. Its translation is CASHRVVDSGNTIYF.

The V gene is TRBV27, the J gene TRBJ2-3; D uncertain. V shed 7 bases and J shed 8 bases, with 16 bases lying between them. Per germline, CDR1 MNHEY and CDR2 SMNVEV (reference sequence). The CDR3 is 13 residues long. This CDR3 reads CASTPRTPGTQYF. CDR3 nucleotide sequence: TGTGCCAGCACCCCCCGCACCCCCGGTACGCAGTATTTT.

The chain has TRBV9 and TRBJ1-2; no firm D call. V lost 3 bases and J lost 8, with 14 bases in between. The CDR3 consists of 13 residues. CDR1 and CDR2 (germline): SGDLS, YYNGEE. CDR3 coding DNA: TGTGCCAGCAGCGCCACGTTCGCGGGGGGCTACACCTTC. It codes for CASSATFAGGYTF.

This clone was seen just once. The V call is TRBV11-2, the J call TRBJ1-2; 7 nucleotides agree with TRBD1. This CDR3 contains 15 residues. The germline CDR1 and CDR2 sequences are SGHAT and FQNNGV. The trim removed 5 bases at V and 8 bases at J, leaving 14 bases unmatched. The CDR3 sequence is CASSPSAGGSLGYTF. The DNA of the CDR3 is TGTGCCAGCAGCCCCTCGGCAGGGGGATCTCTCGGCTACACCTTC.

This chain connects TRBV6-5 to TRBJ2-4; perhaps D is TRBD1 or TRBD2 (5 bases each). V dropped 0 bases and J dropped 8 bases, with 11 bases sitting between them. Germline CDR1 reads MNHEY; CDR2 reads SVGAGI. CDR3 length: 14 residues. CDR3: CASSYSTGADIQYF. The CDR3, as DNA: TGTGCCAGCAGTTACTCTACCGGGGCGGACATTCAGTACTTC.

The DNA for the CDR3 is TGCGCCAGTGGAGTCGGGCGGGAGCAGTTCTTC. It yields the protein CASGVGREQFF. The chain joins TRBV10-2 to TRBJ2-1; D gene ambiguous. The CDR3 is made up of 11 amino acids. Germline assignment: CDR1 WSHSY and CDR2 SAAADI. V dropped 9 bases and J dropped 10 bases, with 13 bases sitting between them.

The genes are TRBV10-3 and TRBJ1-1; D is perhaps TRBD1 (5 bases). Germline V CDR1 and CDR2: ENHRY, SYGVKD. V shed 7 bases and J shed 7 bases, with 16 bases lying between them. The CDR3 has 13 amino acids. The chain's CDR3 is CAIKSGAQNEAFF. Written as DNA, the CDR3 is TGTGCCATCAAATCCGGGGCCCAAAATGAAGCTTTCTTT.

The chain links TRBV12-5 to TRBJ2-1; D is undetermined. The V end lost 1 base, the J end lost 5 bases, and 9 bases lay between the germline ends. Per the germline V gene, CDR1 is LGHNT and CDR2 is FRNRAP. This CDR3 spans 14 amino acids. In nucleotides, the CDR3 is TGTGCTAGTGGTTTGGGAGCTAGTCACAATGAGCAGTTCTTC. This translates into CASGLGASHNEQFF.

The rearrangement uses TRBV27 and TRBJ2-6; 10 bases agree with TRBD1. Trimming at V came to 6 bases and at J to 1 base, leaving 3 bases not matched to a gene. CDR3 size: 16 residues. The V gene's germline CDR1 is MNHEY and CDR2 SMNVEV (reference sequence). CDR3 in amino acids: CASRPGQGSGANVLTF. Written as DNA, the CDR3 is TGTGCCAGCAGACCGGGACAGGGGTCTGGGGCCAACGTCCTGACTTTC.

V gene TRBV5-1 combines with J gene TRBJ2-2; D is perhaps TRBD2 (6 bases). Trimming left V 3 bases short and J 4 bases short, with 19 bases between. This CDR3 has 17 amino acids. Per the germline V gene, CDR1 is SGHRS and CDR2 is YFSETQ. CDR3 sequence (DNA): TGCGCCAGCAGCTCCGACCGCCCAGGGAGGACCACCGGGGAGCTGTTTTTT. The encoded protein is CASSSDRPGRTTGELFF. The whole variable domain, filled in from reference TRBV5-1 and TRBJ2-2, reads KAGVTQTPRYLIKTRGQQVTLSCSPISGHRSVSWYQQTPGQGLQFLFEYFSETQRNKGNFPGRFSGRQFSNSRSEMNVSTLELGDSALYLCASSSDRPGRTTGELFFGEGSRLTVL.

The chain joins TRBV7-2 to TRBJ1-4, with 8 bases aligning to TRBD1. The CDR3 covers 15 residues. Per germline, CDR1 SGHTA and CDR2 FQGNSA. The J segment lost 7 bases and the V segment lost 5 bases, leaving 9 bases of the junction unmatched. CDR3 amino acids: CASSPQTGGSEKLFF. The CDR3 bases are TGTGCCAGCAGCCCGCAAACAGGGGGGAGTGAAAAACTGTTTTTT.

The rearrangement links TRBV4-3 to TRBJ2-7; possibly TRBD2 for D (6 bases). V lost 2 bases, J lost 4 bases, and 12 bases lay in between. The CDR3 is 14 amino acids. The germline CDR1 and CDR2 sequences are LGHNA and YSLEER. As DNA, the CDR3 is TGCGCCAGCAGCCAAAGGGCGGGAACTTACGAGCAGTACTTC. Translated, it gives CASSQRAGTYEQYF.

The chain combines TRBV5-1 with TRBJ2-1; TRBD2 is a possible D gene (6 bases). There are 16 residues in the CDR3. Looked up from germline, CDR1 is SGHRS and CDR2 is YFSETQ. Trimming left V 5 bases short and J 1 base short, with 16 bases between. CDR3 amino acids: CASRWTGAGSYNEQFF. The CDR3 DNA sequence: TGCGCCAGCAGGTGGACGGGAGCAGGATCCTACAATGAGCAGTTCTTC.